What follows are 7 T cell receptor beta chains derived from one specimen sequenced in a study of T cells in Graves' hyperthyroidism and ophthalmopathy. RNA transcripts served as the template for amplifying TCR beta CDR3 regions. With the HTBI primer set, the TCR CDR3 went through a first round of RT-PCR. One entry per CDR3 protein results from TCRdb running MiXCR on the multiplex PCR reads. This table has about 520,000 distinct CDR3 sequences, roughly a quarter appearing once. Sequencing was carried out using blood. The receptors derive from a woman aged 25 to 45 with Graves' ophthalmopathy.

As for this clonotype: A much larger clone sits a single nucleotide away, making a read error possible. This chain links TRBV6-1 with TRBJ2-5, with D unresolved. V lost 1 base, J lost 5 bases, and 5 bases lay in between. The CDR3 covers 12 residues. The germline CDR1 and CDR2 sequences are MNHNS and SASEGT. The CDR3 spells CASSEDWETQYF. The CDR3 DNA reads TGTGCCAGCAGTGAAGATTGGGAGACCCAGTACTTC.

This clonotype has only a few counts. This chain links TRBV30 with TRBJ1-1, with D hard to call. CDR3 length: 14 residues. Germline CDR1 is GTSNPN and CDR2 is SVGIG (reference sequence). Between the trimmed V and J ends, which lost 3 bases and 2 bases, there was a span of 13 bases. CDR3 DNA sequence: TGTGCCTGGAGGGGATGGGGAAAAAACACTGAAGCTTTCTTT. This gives the protein CAWRGWGKNTEAFF.

The rearrangement links TRBV29-1 to TRBJ1-5; 9 bases line up with TRBD1. Germline CDR1 SQVTM, CDR2 ANQGSEA. The V gene end was trimmed by 7 bases and the J gene end by 2 bases; junction bases not matched to a gene: 6. CDR3 size: 14 residues. CDR3 residues: CSAGQGSGNQPQHF. CDR3 DNA: TGCAGCGCGGGACAGGGCAGCGGCAATCAGCCCCAGCATTTT. Complete variable domain (other parts from reference TRBV29-1 and TRBJ1-5): SAVISQKPSRDICQRGTSLTIQCQVDSQVTMMFWYRQQPGQSLTLIATANQGSEATYESGFVIDKFPISRPNLTFSTLTVSNMSPEDSSIYLCSAGQGSGNQPQHFGDGTRLSIL.

The chain joins TRBV28 to TRBJ2-7, with 10 bases lining up with TRBD1. The CDR3 loop spans 16 amino acids. V lost 1 base to trimming and J lost 1 base; unmatched junction nucleotides: 4. The V gene's germline CDR1 is MDHEN and CDR2 SYDVKM. The CDR3 DNA reads TGTGCCAGCAGTTTATCGGGACAGGGGAGGTCCTACGAGCAGTACTTC. Encoded protein: CASSLSGQGRSYEQYF.

This clonotype has at least ten counts. The gene calls are TRBV6-5 and TRBJ2-5; D unclear. From germline, CDR1 is MNHEY and CDR2 SVGAGI. This CDR3 is built from 13 residues. Deletions cut 6 bases from V and 2 bases from J, with 10 bases between. In DNA, the CDR3 is TGTGCCAGCAGCTACCAGGCTCAAGAGACCCAGTACTTC. Protein: CASSYQAQETQYF.

This clonotype was detected ten times or more. V usage is TRBV20-1 and J usage is TRBJ2-4, with 9 bases identical to TRBD2. Germline loops: CDR1 DFQATT, CDR2 SNEGSKA (reference sequence). V gave up 3 bases and J gave up 3 bases; unmatched junction bases: 3. The CDR3 consists of 14 residues. The CDR3 sequence is CSASLAGIKNIQYF. The CDR3 bases are TGCAGTGCTAGCCTAGCGGGGATCAAAAACATTCAGTACTTC.

Ten or more counts support this clonotype. The V call is TRBV24-1, the J call TRBJ1-5; D is undetermined. Germline V gene data show CDR1 as KGHDR and CDR2 as SFDVKD. This CDR3 is built from 14 residues. The V end was cut by 8 bases, the J end by 4 bases, with 14 bases between. As DNA, the CDR3 is TGTGCCACCAACATCACAGTGTGGAATCAGCCCCAGCATTTT. Protein product: CATNITVWNQPQHF.